Following are 8 T cell receptor beta chains from one sample sequenced in a study of T cell responses to AZD1222 COVID-19 vaccine. Some clones are missing from TCRdb's copy, which holds only in-frame ones; the method was immunoSEQ multiplex PCR. The sample contains some 94,000 clones, 87% of which appear only once. The sequencing used peripheral blood, collected on day 0 of AZD1222 vaccination. Source of these receptors: an adult in good health.

This chain uses TRBV6-4 with TRBJ2-5, with a weak D call TRBD1 (5 bases). The CDR3 length is 14 residues. The germline V and J ends were trimmed by 4 bases and 4 bases, with 13 bases remaining between them. Germline values: CDR1 MRHNA, CDR2 SNTAGT. The DNA for the CDR3 is TGTGCCAGCAGTGGTGAAGGGGATGGAGAGACCCAGTACTTC. It translates to CASSGEGDGETQYF.

CDR3 DNA sequence: TGTGCCACCAGCAGAGATATCCAGGGGCTGAATGAGCAGTTCTTC. It yields the protein CATSRDIQGLNEQFF. V usage is TRBV15 and J usage is TRBJ2-1; D is perhaps TRBD1 (6 bases). The V end lost 0 bases, the J end lost 7 bases, and 13 bases lay between the germline ends. This CDR3 spans 15 amino acids. Per the germline V gene, CDR1 is LNHNV and CDR2 is YYDKDF (reference sequence).

The V gene is TRBV7-2, the J gene TRBJ2-7, with D unclear. This CDR3 has 15 residues. The V and J ends lost 1 base and 0 bases respectively, with 10 bases between them. Germline CDR1 SGHTA, CDR2 FQGNSA. CDR3 amino acids: CASSLDPASSYEQYF. The CDR3 nucleotides are TGTGCCAGCAGCTTAGACCCGGCGAGCTCCTACGAGCAGTACTTC.

The J gene is TRBJ2-3, the V gene TRBV12-3 or TRBV12-4, with D uncertain. CDR3 length equals 13 residues. Between the trimmed V and J ends, which lost 2 bases and 6 bases, there was a span of 9 bases. The CDR3 nucleotides are TGTGCCAGCAGTTTACTTGGCCGGGATACGCAGTATTTT. Its protein product is CASSLLGRDTQYF.

This rearrangement joins TRBV30 to TRBJ2-7; 7 bases fit TRBD1. J was trimmed by 5 bases and V by 3 bases; bases with no gene match: 4. Germline V gene sequence: CDR1 GTSNPN, CDR2 SVGIG (reference sequence). The CDR3 is made up of 12 amino acids. DNA for the CDR3: TGTGCCTGGAGGAGGGGGCCCAACGAGCAGTACGTC. Protein sequence: CAWRRGPNEQYV.

The chain is built from TRBV6-1 and TRBJ2-7, with 7 positions matching TRBD1. This CDR3 has 15 residues. Germline CDR1 reads MNHNS; CDR2 reads SASEGT. J gave up 3 bases and V 2 bases, and 7 bases lay outside the gene matches. In nucleotides, the CDR3 is TGTGCCAGCAGTGAATTAGGGGGCCATAACTACGAGCAGTACTTC. It specifies CASSELGGHNYEQYF.

A single count supports this clone. The chain recombines TRBV9 with TRBJ1-4; 9 nucleotides agree with TRBD1. This CDR3 contains 15 residues. Germline V CDR1 and CDR2: SGDLS, YYNGEE. V gave up 4 bases and J gave up 8 bases; unmatched junction bases: 9. The CDR3 spells CASSPRGTGYEKLFF. The DNA of the CDR3 is TGTGCCAGCAGCCCCCGTGGGACAGGGTACGAAAAACTGTTTTTT.

The genes are TRBV10-3 and TRBJ1-1; D may be TRBD1 (5 bases). Per the germline V gene, CDR1 is ENHRY and CDR2 is SYGVKD. V was pared by 10 bases and J by 0 bases, with 12 bases between. The CDR3 is 13 residues long. CDR3 sequence reads: CATATDLNTEAFF. The DNA of the CDR3 is TGTGCCACAGCGACAGATTTGAACACTGAAGCTTTCTTT.